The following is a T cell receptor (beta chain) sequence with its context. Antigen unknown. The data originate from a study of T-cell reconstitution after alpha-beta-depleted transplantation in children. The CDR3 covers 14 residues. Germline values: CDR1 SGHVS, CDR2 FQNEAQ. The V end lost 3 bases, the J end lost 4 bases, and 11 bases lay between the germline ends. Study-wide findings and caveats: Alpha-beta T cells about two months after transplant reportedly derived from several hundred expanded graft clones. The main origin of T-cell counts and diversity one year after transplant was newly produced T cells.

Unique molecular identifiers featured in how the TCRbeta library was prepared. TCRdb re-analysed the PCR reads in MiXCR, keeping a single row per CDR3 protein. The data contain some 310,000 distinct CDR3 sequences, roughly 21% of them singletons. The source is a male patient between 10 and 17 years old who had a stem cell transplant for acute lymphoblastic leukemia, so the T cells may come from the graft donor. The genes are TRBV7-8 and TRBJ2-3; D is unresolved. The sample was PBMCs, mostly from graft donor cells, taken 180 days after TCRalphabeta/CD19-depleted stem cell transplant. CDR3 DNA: TGTGCCAGCAGCTTTTTACGGAAGGCAGATACGCAGTATTTT. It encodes CASSFLRKADTQYF.